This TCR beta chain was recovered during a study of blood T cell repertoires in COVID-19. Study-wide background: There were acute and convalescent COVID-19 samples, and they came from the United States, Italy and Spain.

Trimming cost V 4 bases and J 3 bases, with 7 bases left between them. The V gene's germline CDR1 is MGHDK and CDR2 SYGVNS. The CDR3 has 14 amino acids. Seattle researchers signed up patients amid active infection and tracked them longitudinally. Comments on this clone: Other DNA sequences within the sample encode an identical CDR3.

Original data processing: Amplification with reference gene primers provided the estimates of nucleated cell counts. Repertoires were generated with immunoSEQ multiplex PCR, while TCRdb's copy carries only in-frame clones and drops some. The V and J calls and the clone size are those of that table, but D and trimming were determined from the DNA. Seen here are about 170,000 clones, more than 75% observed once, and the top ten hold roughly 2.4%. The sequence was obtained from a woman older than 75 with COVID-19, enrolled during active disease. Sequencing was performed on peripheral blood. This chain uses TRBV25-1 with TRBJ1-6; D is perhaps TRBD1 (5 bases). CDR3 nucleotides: TGTGCCAGCAGTGGAACAGGCTATAATTCACCCCTCCACTTT. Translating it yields CASSGTGYNSPLHF.